A single T cell receptor (beta chain) is shown here with its context. Its antigen is not identified. The source of the sample is a study of T cell responses to AZD1222 COVID-19 vaccine. Findings of the study overall: Donors were mostly white British, more females; clonal diversity possibly underestimated. Repertoires were collected only later (after the peak T cell response had occurred). Among those given AZD1222, only six or seven were seropositive at baseline.

Trimming shortened V by 8 bases and J by 0 bases, and 8 bases separated the two germline ends. CDR3 length: 14 residues. Germline CDR1 reads MDHEN; CDR2 reads SYDVKM. Assay: immunoSEQ multiplex PCR; the TCRdb copy retains only in-frame clones and omits some. The repertoire holds approximately 76,000 clones, with around 89% as singletons. The receptor comes from an adult in good health. The sequences come from peripheral blood, collected on day 0 of AZD1222 vaccination. The chain combines TRBV28 with TRBJ1-6; D gene uncertain. The CDR3 DNA is TGTGCCAGCCGTAGCAGCTCCTATAATTCACCCCTCCACTTT. This translates into CASRSSSYNSPLHF.